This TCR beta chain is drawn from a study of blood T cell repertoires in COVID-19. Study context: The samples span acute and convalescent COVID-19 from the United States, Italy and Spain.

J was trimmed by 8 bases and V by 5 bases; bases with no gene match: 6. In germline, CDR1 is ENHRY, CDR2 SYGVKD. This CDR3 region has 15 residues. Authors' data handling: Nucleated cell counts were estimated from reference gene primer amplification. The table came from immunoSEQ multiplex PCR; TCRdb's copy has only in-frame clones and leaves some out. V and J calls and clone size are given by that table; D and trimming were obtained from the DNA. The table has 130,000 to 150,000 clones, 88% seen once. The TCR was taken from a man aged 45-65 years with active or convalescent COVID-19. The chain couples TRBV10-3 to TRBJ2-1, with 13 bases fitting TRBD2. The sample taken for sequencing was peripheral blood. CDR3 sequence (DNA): TGTGCCATCAGTACCCGACTAGCGGGAGGAGATGAGCAGTTCTTC. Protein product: CAISTRLAGGDEQFF.